The 13 T cell receptor beta chains presented below share a single source sample, sequenced in a study of blood T cell repertoires in COVID-19. Generated by immunoSEQ multiplex PCR, the TCRdb table keeps only in-frame clones and is missing some. The sample gives 25,000 to 30,000 clones, roughly 90% of which show up once; 7.5% to 9% is in the top ten. Sequencing input: peripheral blood. These receptors were taken from a man between 65 and 85 years old with active or convalescent COVID-19.

The chain is built from TRBV18 and TRBJ2-6, with D possibly TRBD2 on 5 matching bases. With 2 bases removed from V and 0 bases from J, the gap between germline ends came to 8 bases. CDR1 and CDR2 (germline): KGHSH, LQKENI. The CDR3 totals 16 residues. The chain's CDR3 is CASSPLRASGANVLTF. CDR3 sequence (DNA): TGTGCCAGCTCACCATTGAGGGCCTCTGGGGCCAACGTCCTGACTTTC.

J is TRBJ1-4 and V is TRBV6-5; TRBD1 aligns across 8 bases. CDR1 and CDR2 (germline): MNHEY, SVGAGI. The CDR3 runs 16 residues. V was clipped by 4 bases and J by 7 bases; unmatched bases: 11. The CDR3 sequence: CASSSRWGTGREKLFF. The CDR3 DNA reads TGTGCCAGCAGTTCGCGATGGGGGACAGGACGTGAAAAACTGTTTTTT.

This clone was seen only a few times. The chain has TRBV11-2 and TRBJ2-5; tentatively, D is TRBD2 (5 bases). CDR3 length: 14 residues. V lost 2 bases to trimming and J lost 1 base, with 8 bases between them. From germline, CDR1 is SGHAT and CDR2 FQNNGV. The CDR3 protein is CASSLNAGQETQYF. The CDR3 bases are TGTGCCAGCAGCTTAAATGCGGGCCAAGAGACCCAGTACTTC.

V gene TRBV7-8 combines with J gene TRBJ1-1, with D possibly being TRBD1 (5 bases). Germline V gives CDR1 SGHVS, CDR2 FQNEAQ. CDR3 length equals 14 residues. Trimming took off 1 base at V and 4 bases at J, with 10 bases between the two ends. The CDR3 loop reads CASSLDGASTEAFF. CDR3 sequence (DNA): TGTGCCAGCAGCTTAGATGGGGCTAGCACTGAAGCTTTCTTT.

V and J are TRBV10-2 and TRBJ2-4, with D perhaps TRBD2 (5 bases). This CDR3 has 13 residues. Trimming cost V 2 bases and J 7 bases, with 9 bases left between them. CDR1 and CDR2 (germline): WSHSY, SAAADI. This CDR3 is CASSEGRGNIQYF. The CDR3 DNA is TGCGCCAGCAGTGAGGGCCGAGGGAACATTCAGTACTTC.

The chain joins TRBV19 to TRBJ1-1; weak D call: TRBD1 (5 bases). Between the trimmed V and J ends, which lost 5 bases and 0 bases, there was a span of 10 bases. The germline V gene encodes CDR1 LNHDA and CDR2 SQIVND (reference sequence). The CDR3 sequence is 14 residues long. DNA of the CDR3: TGTGCCAGTAGTCTGTTGGGGCTGAACACTGAAGCTTTCTTT. This codes for CASSLLGLNTEAFF. Drawing the rest from reference TRBV19 and TRBJ1-1, the complete variable domain is DGGITQSPKYLFRKEGQNVTLSCEQNLNHDAMYWYRQDPGQGLRLIYYSQIVNDFQKGDIAEGYSVSREKKESFPLTVTSAQKNPTAFYLCASSLLGLNTEAFFGQGTRLTVV.

The chain is built from TRBV7-9 and TRBJ1-2; D remains ambiguous. Looked up from germline, CDR1 is SEHNR and CDR2 is FQNEAQ (reference sequence). V shed 4 bases and J shed 4 bases, with 19 bases lying between them. CDR3 length: 16 residues. As DNA, the CDR3 is TGTGCCAGCAGCTCCACTCGGGGTTTGGAAATCTATGGCTACACCTTC. It yields the protein CASSSTRGLEIYGYTF.

This chain joins TRBV3-1 (or the pseudogene TRBV3-2) and TRBJ2-5; 10 bases fit TRBD2. After removal of 2 bases from V and 1 base from J, the junction contained 4 bases not matched to a gene. The germline gives CDR1 LGHDT, CDR2 YNNKEL (reference sequence). This CDR3 is 16 amino acids long. CDR3 amino acids: CASSQWSGRAQETQYF. The CDR3 DNA reads as TGTGCCAGCAGCCAATGGAGCGGGAGGGCCCAAGAGACCCAGTACTTC.

The V call is TRBV6-6, the J call TRBJ2-6; possible D gene TRBD1, 6 bases. Germline V gene sequence: CDR1 MNHNY, CDR2 SVGAGI (reference sequence). The CDR3 has 15 residues. V was shortened by 5 bases and J by 5 bases, with 13 bases between the two germline ends. The CDR3 region is CASSPRDTWANVLTF. In DNA form, the CDR3 reads TGTGCCAGCAGTCCCCGGGACACTTGGGCCAACGTCCTGACTTTC.

This chain joins TRBV9 and TRBJ1-2; weak D call: TRBD1 (5 bases). Trimming pared 3 bases from V and 5 bases from J, leaving 17 bases between. In germline, CDR1 is SGDLS, CDR2 YYNGEE. The CDR3 is made up of 15 amino acids. The chain's CDR3 is CASSGGGEEGYGYTF. The CDR3 DNA reads TGTGCCAGCAGCGGGGGCGGGGAGGAGGGGTATGGCTACACCTTC.

This clone was observed once. The chain has TRBV18 and TRBJ1-4, with TRBD1 as a possible D gene (5 bases). There are 15 residues in the CDR3. V lost 0 bases, J lost 5 bases, and 10 bases lay in between. Germline CDR1 reads KGHSH; CDR2 reads LQKENI. The CDR3 DNA is TGTGCCAGCTCACCACCGGGGGGTCCAAATGAAAAACTGTTTTTT. As protein: CASSPPGGPNEKLFF.

The chain links TRBV4-1 to TRBJ2-1, with D possibly TRBD1 on 5 matching bases. The CDR3 totals 16 residues. Germline V gene lookup returns CDR1 MGHRA and CDR2 YSYEKL. Trimming took 4 bases from V and 0 from J, leaving 13 bases between them. CDR3 nucleotides: TGCGCCAGCAGCCCACCTAGGGGAAGCTCCTACAATGAGCAGTTCTTC. Translating gives CASSPPRGSSYNEQFF.

The V gene is TRBV28, the J gene TRBJ1-1; D gene uncertain. Trimming cost V 2 bases and J 1 base, with 2 bases left between them. Germline loops: CDR1 MDHEN, CDR2 SYDVKM. This CDR3 contains 12 residues. The CDR3 here is CASSLQNTEAFF. For the CDR3, the DNA is TGTGCCAGCAGTTTACAGAACACTGAAGCTTTCTTT.